Presented here are 24 T cell receptor beta chains from one specimen sequenced in a study of CD8+ T cells in alopecia areata. Following extraction, RNA underwent reverse transcription to cDNA, which served as the sequencing template. Sequencing was performed with immunoSEQ multiplex PCR; in TCRdb, only in-frame clones are kept and a portion is missing. This table has some 110,000 clones, about 61% appearing once. The sample taken for sequencing was CD4+ T cells sorted from blood. These receptors came from a human donor in good health.

The rearrangement uses TRBV29-1 and TRBJ2-1, with D unresolved. The CDR3 is 11 residues long. Trimming shortened V by 6 bases and J by 4 bases, and 7 bases separated the two germline ends. Germline V gives CDR1 SQVTM, CDR2 ANQGSEA. CDR3 sequence reads: CSVVSYNEQFF. The CDR3 nucleotides read TGCAGCGTAGTTAGTTACAATGAGCAGTTCTTC.

In regard to this clone: At one end the junction does not follow the germline gene, possibly because of a read error. The chain couples TRBV4-1 to TRBJ2-6; possible D gene TRBD2, 5 bases. CDR3 length: 17 amino acids. In germline, CDR1 is MGHRA, CDR2 YSYEKL. In DNA form, the CDR3 reads TGCACCAGCAGCCCCGGACGGGGTGGCTCTGGGGCCAACGTCCTGACTTTC. Its protein is CTSSPGRGGSGANVLTF.

The chain recombines TRBV30 with TRBJ2-7; D may be TRBD2 (6 bases). V lost 7 bases and J lost 0, with 13 bases in between. The CDR3 spans 13 residues. Germline V lookup: CDR1 GTSNPN, CDR2 SVGIG (reference sequence). CDR3 protein: CASSASYSYEQYF. CDR3 coding DNA: TGTGCCTCTAGCGCCTCTTACTCCTACGAGCAGTACTTC.

The chain combines TRBV7-2 with TRBJ2-1, with D maybe TRBD2 (5 bases). Trimming pared 0 bases from V and 8 bases from J, leaving 5 bases between. In germline, CDR1 is SGHTA, CDR2 FQGNSA. The CDR3 sequence is 12 residues long. In DNA form, the CDR3 reads TGTGCCAGCAGCTTAGCGAGGGATGAGCAGTTCTTC. Its protein product is CASSLARDEQFF.

The chain has TRBV29-1 and TRBJ2-5, with 11 bases fitting TRBD1. The CDR3 loop spans 14 amino acids. Unmatched junction bases numbered 4, after V lost 2 bases and J lost 5 bases. Germline CDR1 and CDR2: SQVTM and ANQGSEA. The CDR3 sequence: CSVESDRGLETQYF. In nucleotides, the CDR3 is TGCAGCGTTGAATCGGACAGGGGGCTGGAGACCCAGTACTTC.

V and J are TRBV6-5 and TRBJ1-2; perhaps TRBD1 as D (6 bases). Germline CDR1 reads MNHEY; CDR2 reads SVGAGI. The CDR3 runs 11 residues. V was shortened by 6 bases and J by 13 bases, with 15 bases between the two germline ends. This CDR3 reads CASSRGGETTF. In DNA, the CDR3 is TGTGCCAGCAGCCGGGGGGGCGAAACCACCTTC.

This clone appeared a few times. The genes are TRBV27 and TRBJ1-6, with D perhaps TRBD1 (5 bases). The CDR3 has 17 residues. Trimming left V 2 bases short and J 4 bases short, with 15 bases between. Germline assignment: CDR1 MNHEY and CDR2 SMNVEV (reference sequence). CDR3 coding DNA: TGTGCCAGCAGTTTAAGGCGGGGCTCTGATTATAATTCACCCCTCCACTTT. This encodes CASSLRRGSDYNSPLHF.

Only one count was recorded for this clone. This sequence joins TRBV10-1 and TRBJ2-7; a possible D gene is TRBD2 (5 bases). The V gene lost 7 bases and the J gene lost 4 bases, with 20 bases spanning the gap. This CDR3 is 15 amino acids long. Germline CDR1 WNHNN, CDR2 SYGVQD (reference sequence). This CDR3 reads CASILVEGWEYEQYF. The CDR3 nucleotides read TGCGCCAGCATTCTCGTAGAGGGTTGGGAATACGAGCAGTACTTC.

In its sample, this clone was seen a few times. The V and J genes are TRBV30 and TRBJ1-1; D unclear. The CDR3 totals 14 residues. Germline CDR1 GTSNPN, CDR2 SVGIG (reference sequence). V was trimmed by 5 bases and J by 1 base, leaving 14 bases between them. DNA of the CDR3: TGTGCCTGGGACCGCGGGCTATCGAACACTGAAGCTTTCTTT. Amino acids: CAWDRGLSNTEAFF.

The chain employs TRBV7-9 and TRBJ2-5; 7 bases are shared with TRBD1. After removal of 3 bases from V and 6 bases from J, the junction contained 7 bases not matched to a gene. In germline, CDR1 is SEHNR, CDR2 FQNEAQ (reference sequence). The CDR3 runs to 14 residues. This CDR3 reads CASSFGQGDQTQYF. In DNA form, the CDR3 reads TGTGCCAGCAGCTTCGGGCAGGGGGATCAGACCCAGTACTTC.

The rearrangement links TRBV10-3 to TRBJ2-7; 8 bases match TRBD2. The germline CDR1 and CDR2 sequences are ENHRY and SYGVKD. This CDR3 has 15 amino acids. V lost 0 bases, J lost 7 bases, and 8 bases stayed unmatched. DNA of the CDR3: TGTGCCATCAGTGAGTCTAGCGGGATCCGAAGTGAGCAGTACTTC. Its protein product is CAISESSGIRSEQYF.

The rearrangement links TRBV7-2 to TRBJ1-1, with 7 bases fitting TRBD1. Looked up from germline, CDR1 is SGHTA and CDR2 is FQGNSA. The CDR3 has 18 amino acids. V lost 4 bases, J lost 5 bases, and 19 bases stayed unmatched. DNA for the CDR3: TGTGCCAGCAGCTACCAACTCCGGGACAGAGGCAAAAGGACTGAAGCTTTCTTT. Its translation is CASSYQLRDRGKRTEAFF. Variable domain in full (rest from reference TRBV7-2 and TRBJ1-1): GAGVSQSPSNKVTEKGKDVELRCDPISGHTALYWYRQSLGQGLEFLIYFQGNSAPDKSGLPSDRFSAERTGGSVSTLTIQRTQQEDSAVYLCASSYQLRDRGKRTEAFFGQGTRLTVV.

This clone was observed a few times. V gene TRBV2 combines with J gene TRBJ2-3; D might be TRBD2 (5 bases). The V gene's germline CDR1 is SNHLY and CDR2 FYNNEI. The CDR3 is 14 amino acids. V was clipped by 4 bases and J by 0 bases, with 8 bases between them. The CDR3 nucleotides read TGTGCCAGCAGTGGCGGGCTTAGCACAGATACGCAGTATTTT. It is translated as CASSGGLSTDTQYF.

Here the CDR3 DNA reads TGCGCCAGCAGCCTACCCCCTTCGGGTCTGACCGGGGAGCTGTTTTTT. As protein: CASSLPPSGLTGELFF. The genes are TRBV5-1 and TRBJ2-2, with D uncertain. V shed 4 bases and J shed 5 bases, with 18 bases lying between them. The CDR3 is made up of 16 amino acids. The V gene's germline CDR1 is SGHRS and CDR2 YFSETQ.

In its sample, this clone was seen a few times. The chain combines TRBV30 with TRBJ1-2; TRBD1 agrees at 7 bases. After removal of 3 bases from V and 4 bases from J, the junction contained 5 bases not matched to a gene. The CDR3 runs 13 residues. Germline CDR1 is GTSNPN and CDR2 is SVGIG (reference sequence). Written as DNA, the CDR3 is TGTGCCTGGAGCCCGACAGGGATCTATGGCTACACCTTC. It codes for CAWSPTGIYGYTF.

As regards this clone: Other DNA sequences in this specimen translate into the identical CDR3. The chain is built from TRBV29-1 and TRBJ1-1, with D possibly TRBD1 on 6 matching bases. Trimming stripped 7 bases from V and 5 bases from J, with 11 bases between. The germline CDR1 and CDR2 sequences are SQVTM and ANQGSEA. The CDR3 is 11 amino acids. CDR3 region: CSAGQGTEAFF. CDR3 DNA: TGCAGCGCGGGGCAGGGGACTGAAGCTTTCTTT.

This clone showed up just a few times. The rearrangement joins TRBV5-1 to TRBJ2-5, with D possibly called TRBD1 or TRBD2 (6 bases each). This CDR3 spans 15 amino acids. Germline CDR1 reads SGHRS; CDR2 reads YFSETQ. V lost 2 bases, J lost 1 base, and 12 bases lay in between. In DNA form, the CDR3 reads TGCGCCAGCAGCTTACAAGGGGGGTCCCAAGAGACCCAGTACTTC. Encoded protein: CASSLQGGSQETQYF.

The chain is built from TRBV5-1 and TRBJ1-1, with D maybe TRBD1 (5 bases). V lost 0 bases and J 1 base, leaving 13 bases between the germline ends. The CDR3 has 16 amino acids. CDR1 and CDR2 from the germline V gene are SGHRS and YFSETQ. In nucleotides, the CDR3 is TGCGCCAGCAGCTTGGAGTGGACAAGTAAGAACACTGAAGCTTTCTTT. Amino acid sequence: CASSLEWTSKNTEAFF.

Concerning this clone itself: Other DNA sequences of this sample code for an identical CDR3. V gene TRBV27 combines with J gene TRBJ2-4, with TRBD1 identical over 9 bases. Germline V lookup: CDR1 MNHEY, CDR2 SMNVEV (reference sequence). The J segment lost 0 bases and the V segment lost 2 bases, leaving 2 bases of the junction unmatched. The CDR3 runs to 16 residues. In nucleotides, the CDR3 is TGTGCCAGCAGTTTAGACAGGGGGTTAGCCAAAAACATTCAGTACTTC. Translated: CASSLDRGLAKNIQYF.

This clone has just one count. The J gene is TRBJ1-2, the V gene TRBV7-2; 7 bases map to TRBD1. Germline CDR1 is SGHTA and CDR2 is FQGNSA. This CDR3 comprises 13 residues. The V gene end was trimmed by 5 bases and the J gene end by 8 bases; junction bases not matched to a gene: 8. CDR3 nucleotide sequence: TGTGCCAGCAGCAGCGACAGGGTGGGCGGCTACACCTTC. Amino acids: CASSSDRVGGYTF.

There are a few counts of this clone. The rearrangement links TRBV30 to TRBJ1-5; D is uncertain. From germline, CDR1 is GTSNPN and CDR2 SVGIG (reference sequence). The CDR3 contains 14 residues. V was pared by 5 bases and J by 3 bases, with 14 bases between. The DNA for the CDR3 is TGTGCCTGGGTGTCCCCCGGGGTCAATCAGCCCCAGCATTTT. Amino acids: CAWVSPGVNQPQHF.

V gene TRBV6-5 combines with J gene TRBJ1-2, with 7 positions matching TRBD1. Germline lookup yields CDR1 MNHEY and CDR2 SVGAGI. Unmatched junction bases numbered 8, after V lost 5 bases and J lost 8 bases. There are 13 residues in the CDR3. Here the CDR3 reads CASSPPGGRGYTF. CDR3 DNA: TGTGCCAGCAGTCCGCCAGGGGGGCGCGGCTACACCTTC.

The V call is TRBV7-9, the J call TRBJ1-2, with D unresolved. The V gene's germline CDR1 is SEHNR and CDR2 FQNEAQ (reference sequence). The germline V and J ends were trimmed by 6 bases and 4 bases, with 15 bases remaining between them. The CDR3 contains 14 residues. The CDR3 coding sequence is TGTGCCAGCAGTAAACCCACGGAGGCCTATGGCTACACCTTC. Translated: CASSKPTEAYGYTF.

This chain uses TRBV29-1 with TRBJ2-7; 8 positions agree with TRBD1. This CDR3 has 12 residues. CDR1 and CDR2 from the germline V gene are SQVTM and ANQGSEA. With 8 bases clipped from V and 4 bases from J, the junction kept 7 bases outside the gene matches. CDR3 sequence reads: CSITGGKYEQYF. For the CDR3, the DNA is TGCAGCATCACAGGGGGGAAGTACGAGCAGTACTTC.